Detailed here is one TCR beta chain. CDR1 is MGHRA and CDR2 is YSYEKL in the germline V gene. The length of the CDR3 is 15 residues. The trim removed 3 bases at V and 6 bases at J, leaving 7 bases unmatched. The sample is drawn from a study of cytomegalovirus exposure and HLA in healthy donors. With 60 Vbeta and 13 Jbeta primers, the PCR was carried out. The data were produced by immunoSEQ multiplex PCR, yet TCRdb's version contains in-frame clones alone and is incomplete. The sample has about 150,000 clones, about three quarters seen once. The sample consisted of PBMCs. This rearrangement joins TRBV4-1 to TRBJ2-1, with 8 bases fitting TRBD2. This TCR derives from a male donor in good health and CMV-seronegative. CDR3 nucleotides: TGCGCCAGCAGCCAGGGGACTAGGCGGTTCAATGAGCAGTTCTTC. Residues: CASSQGTRRFNEQFF.